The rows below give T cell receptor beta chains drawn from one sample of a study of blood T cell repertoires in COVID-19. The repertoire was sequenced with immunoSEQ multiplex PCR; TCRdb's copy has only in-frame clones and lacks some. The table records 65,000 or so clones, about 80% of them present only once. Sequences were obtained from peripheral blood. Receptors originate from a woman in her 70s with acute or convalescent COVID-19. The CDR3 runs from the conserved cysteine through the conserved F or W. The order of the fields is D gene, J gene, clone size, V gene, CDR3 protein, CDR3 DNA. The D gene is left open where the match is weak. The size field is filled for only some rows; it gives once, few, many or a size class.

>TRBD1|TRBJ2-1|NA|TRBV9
CASSVEDRGNEQFF
TGTGCCAGCAGCGTAGAGGACAGGGGCAATGAGCAGTTCTTC
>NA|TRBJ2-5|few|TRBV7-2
CASSLGQRGETQYF
TGTGCCAGCAGCTTAGGCCAAAGAGGGGAGACCCAGTACTTC
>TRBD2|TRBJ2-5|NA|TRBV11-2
CASSLGRGGGLQETQYF
TGTGCCAGCAGCTTAGGTCGTGGCGGGGGGCTACAAGAGACCCAGTACTTC
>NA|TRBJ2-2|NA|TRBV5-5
CASSLTSLNTGELFF
TGTGCCAGCAGCTTAACTAGCTTGAACACCGGGGAGCTGTTTTTT
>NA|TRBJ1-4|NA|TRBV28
CASSSVTSTNEKLFF
TGTGCCAGCAGTTCAGTGACTTCAACTAATGAAAAACTGTTTTTT
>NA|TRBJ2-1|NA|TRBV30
CAWSSGLARLF
TGTGCCTGGAGCTCGGGGCTAGCGAGACTCTTC
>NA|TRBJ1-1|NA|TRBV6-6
CASTQVGGRDTEAFF
TGTGCCAGCACCCAAGTTGGGGGCAGGGACACTGAAGCTTTCTTT
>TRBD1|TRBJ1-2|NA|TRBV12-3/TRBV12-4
CASTSTGAGYTF
TGTGCCAGCACTTCGACAGGGGCTGGCTACACCTTC
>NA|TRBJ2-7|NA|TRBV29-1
CSVESGYEQYF
TGCAGCGTTGAAAGCGGGTACGAGCAGTACTTC
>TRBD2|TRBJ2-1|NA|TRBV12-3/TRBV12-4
CASSFTSGNEQFF
TGTGCCAGCAGTTTTACTAGCGGCAATGAGCAGTTCTTC
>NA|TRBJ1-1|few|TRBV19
CASSKTALNTEAFF
TGTGCCAGTAGTAAGACAGCCCTGAACACTGAAGCTTTCTTT
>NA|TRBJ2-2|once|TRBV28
CASSFRRDPTGELFF
TGTGCCAGCAGTTTTAGGAGGGACCCGACCGGGGAGCTGTTTTTT
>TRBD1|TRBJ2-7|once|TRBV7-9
CASSLGDSRYEQYF
TGTGCCAGCAGCTTGGGGGACAGCCGGTACGAGCAGTACTTC
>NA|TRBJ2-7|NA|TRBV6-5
CASRITGSSYEQYF
TGTGCCAGCAGGATAACAGGGAGCTCCTACGAGCAGTACTTC
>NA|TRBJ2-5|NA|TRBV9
CASTLITIQETQYF
TGTGCCAGCACCCTTATAACTATCCAAGAGACCCAGTACTTC
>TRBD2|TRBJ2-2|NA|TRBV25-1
CASSEFTSGLDTGELFF
TGTGCCAGCAGTGAATTCACTAGCGGGCTTGACACCGGGGAGCTGTTTTTT
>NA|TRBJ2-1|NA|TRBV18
CASSPPTREFQFF
TGTGCCAGCTCACCACCAACCCGGGAGTTCCAGTTCTTC
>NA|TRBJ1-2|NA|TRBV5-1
CASSQADAALRTF
TGCGCCAGCAGCCAAGCCGACGCCGCGTTGAGGACCTTC
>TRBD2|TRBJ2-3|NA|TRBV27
CASSFQTSGVGFHTQYF
TGTGCCAGCAGTTTCCAGACTAGCGGGGTAGGATTCCATACGCAGTATTTT
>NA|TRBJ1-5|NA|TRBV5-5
CASSSEGTNQPQHF
TGTGCCAGCAGCTCGGAGGGGACGAATCAGCCCCAGCATTTT
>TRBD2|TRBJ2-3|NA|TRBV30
CAWSSGSMSTDTQYF
TGTGCCTGGTCTAGCGGGAGTATGAGCACAGATACGCAGTATTTT
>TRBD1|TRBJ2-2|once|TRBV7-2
CASSLSAGGIPGELFF
TGTGCCAGCAGCTTATCGGCAGGGGGCATCCCAGGGGAGCTGTTTTTT
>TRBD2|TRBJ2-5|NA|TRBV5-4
CASTRDYQETQYF
TGTGCCAGTACCCGGGACTATCAAGAGACCCAGTACTTC
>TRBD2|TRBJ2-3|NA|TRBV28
CASSLAGLGTDTQYF
TGTGCCAGCAGTTTAGCGGGACTAGGCACAGATACGCAGTATTTT
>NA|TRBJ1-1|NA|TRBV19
CASSISQGRDFF
TGTGCCAGTAGTATCTCGCAGGGCAGGGATTTCTTT
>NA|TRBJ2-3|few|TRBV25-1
CACKEALGDTQYF
TGTGCCTGCAAGGAGGCACTCGGGGATACGCAGTATTTT
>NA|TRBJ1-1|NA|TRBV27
CASSFSLQGYTEAFF
TGTGCCAGCAGTTTTAGCCTACAGGGTTACACTGAAGCTTTCTTT
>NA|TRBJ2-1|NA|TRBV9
CASSPATEYNEQFF
TGTGCCAGCAGCCCAGCAACGGAGTACAATGAGCAGTTCTTC
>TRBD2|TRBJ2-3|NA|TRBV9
CASSAPTSGGSTQYF
TGTGCCAGCAGCGCCCCGACTAGCGGGGGGTCGACGCAGTATTTT
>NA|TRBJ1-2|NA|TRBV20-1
CSASPQGGYGYTF
TGCAGTGCTAGTCCCCAGGGAGGCTATGGCTACACCTTC
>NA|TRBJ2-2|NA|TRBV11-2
CASSLQGGSAGELFF
TGTGCCAGCAGCCTACAGGGGGGGTCGGCCGGGGAGCTGTTTTTT
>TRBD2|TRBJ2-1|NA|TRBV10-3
CAISESRLAGGSAYNEQFF
TGTGCCATCAGTGAGTCTCGGCTAGCGGGGGGTTCCGCCTACAATGAGCAGTTCTTC
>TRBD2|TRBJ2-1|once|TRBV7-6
CASSLLSGGRDEQFF
TGTGCCAGCAGCTTATTGTCGGGAGGGCGGGATGAGCAGTTCTTC
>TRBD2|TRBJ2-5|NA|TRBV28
CASSLRLAGETQYF
TGTGCCAGCAGCCTCCGACTAGCGGGGGAGACCCAGTACTTC
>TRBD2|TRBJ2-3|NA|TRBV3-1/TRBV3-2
CASSQVLAGGSDTQYF
TGTGCCAGCAGCCAAGTCCTAGCGGGGGGTTCAGATACGCAGTATTTT
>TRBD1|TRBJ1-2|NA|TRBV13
CASSPNRGYYGYTF
TGTGCCAGCAGCCCGAACAGGGGATACTATGGCTACACCTTC
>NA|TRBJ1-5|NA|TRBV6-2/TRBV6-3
CASSLGGEAQPQHF
TGTGCCAGCAGCCTTGGGGGGGAGGCTCAGCCCCAGCATTTT
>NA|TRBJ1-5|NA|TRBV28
CASSLPYQPQHF
TGTGCCAGCAGTTTACCATATCAGCCCCAGCATTTT
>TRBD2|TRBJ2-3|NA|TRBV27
CASSRLAGATDTQYF
TGTGCCAGCAGTCGACTAGCGGGAGCGACAGATACGCAGTATTTT
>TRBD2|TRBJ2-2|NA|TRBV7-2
CASSLRLAGNTGELFF
TGTGCCAGCAGCTTACGACTAGCGGGTAACACCGGGGAGCTGTTTTTT
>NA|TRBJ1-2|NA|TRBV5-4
CASSLWGGQGNYGYTF
TGTGCCAGCAGCTTGTGGGGGGGGCAGGGGAACTATGGCTACACCTTC
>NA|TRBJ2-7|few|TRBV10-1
CASSVGTGRTYEQYF
TGCGCCAGCAGCGTCGGTACAGGGCGCACCTACGAGCAGTACTTC
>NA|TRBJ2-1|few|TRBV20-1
CSASSAGVRFF
TGCAGTGCTAGTAGTGCGGGTGTTCGGTTCTTC
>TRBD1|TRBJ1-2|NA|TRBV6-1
CASSEAGQGFYGYTF
TGTGCCAGCAGTGAAGCGGGACAGGGTTTCTATGGCTACACCTTC
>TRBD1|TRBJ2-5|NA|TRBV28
CASSFRQGARETQYF
TGTGCCAGCAGTTTTCGACAGGGGGCTAGGGAGACCCAGTACTTC